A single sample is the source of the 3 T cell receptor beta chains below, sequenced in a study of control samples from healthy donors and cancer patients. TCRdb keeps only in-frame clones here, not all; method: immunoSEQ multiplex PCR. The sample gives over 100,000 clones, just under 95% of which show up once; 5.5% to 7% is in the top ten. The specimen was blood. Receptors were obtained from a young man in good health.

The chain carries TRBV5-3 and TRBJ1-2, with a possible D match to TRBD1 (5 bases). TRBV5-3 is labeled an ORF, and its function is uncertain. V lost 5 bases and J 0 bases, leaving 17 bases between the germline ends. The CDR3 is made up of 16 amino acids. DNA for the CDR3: TGTGCCAGAAGACCTCGGACGGACACTGCTAACTATGGCTACACCTTC. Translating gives CARRPRTDTANYGYTF.

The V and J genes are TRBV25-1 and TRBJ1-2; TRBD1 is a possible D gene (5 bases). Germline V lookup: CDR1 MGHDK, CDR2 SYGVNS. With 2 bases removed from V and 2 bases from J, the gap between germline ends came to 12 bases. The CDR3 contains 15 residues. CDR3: CASSEEGLGNYGYTF. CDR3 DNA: TGTGCCAGCAGTGAAGAGGGGTTGGGGAACTATGGCTACACCTTC.

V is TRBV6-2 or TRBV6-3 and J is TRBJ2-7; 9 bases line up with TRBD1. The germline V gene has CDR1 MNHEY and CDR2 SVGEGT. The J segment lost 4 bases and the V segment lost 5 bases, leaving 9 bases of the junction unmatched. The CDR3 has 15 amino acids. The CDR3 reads CASSPQGTGSYEQYF. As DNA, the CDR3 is TGTGCCAGCAGTCCACAAGGGACAGGGAGTTACGAGCAGTACTTC.